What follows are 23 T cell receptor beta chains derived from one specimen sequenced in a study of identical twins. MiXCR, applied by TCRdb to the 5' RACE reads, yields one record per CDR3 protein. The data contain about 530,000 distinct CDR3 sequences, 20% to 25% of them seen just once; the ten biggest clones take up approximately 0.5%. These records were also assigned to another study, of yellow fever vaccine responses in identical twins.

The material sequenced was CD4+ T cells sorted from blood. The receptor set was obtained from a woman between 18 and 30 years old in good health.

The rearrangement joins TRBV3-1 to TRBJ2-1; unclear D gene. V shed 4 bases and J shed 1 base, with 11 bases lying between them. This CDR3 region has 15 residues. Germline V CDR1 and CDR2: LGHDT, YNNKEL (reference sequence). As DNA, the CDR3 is TGTGCCAGCAGCCTCGCAAGTTGGTCCTACAATGAGCAGTTCTTC. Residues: CASSLASWSYNEQFF.

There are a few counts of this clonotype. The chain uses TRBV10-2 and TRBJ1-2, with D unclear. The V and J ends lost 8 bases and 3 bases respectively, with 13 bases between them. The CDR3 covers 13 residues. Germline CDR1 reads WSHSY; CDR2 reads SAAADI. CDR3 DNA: TGCGCCAGCCGTGCCAGGTCTCACTATGGCTACACCTTC. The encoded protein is CASRARSHYGYTF.

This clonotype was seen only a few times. CDR3 in amino acids: CASSFSGGRRAQYF. The CDR3 coding sequence is TGTGCCAGCAGTTTTTCGGGAGGGAGACGAGCCCAGTACTTC. This rearrangement joins TRBV12-3 or TRBV12-4 to TRBJ2-5; the match to TRBD2 covers 8 bases. Germline trimming cut 3 bases from V and 9 bases from J; bases unmatched to any gene: 9. This CDR3 is built from 14 residues.

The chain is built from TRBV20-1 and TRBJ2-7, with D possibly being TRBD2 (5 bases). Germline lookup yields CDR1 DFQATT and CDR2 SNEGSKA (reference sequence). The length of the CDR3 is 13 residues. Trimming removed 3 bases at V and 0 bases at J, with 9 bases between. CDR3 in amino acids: CSASDGGSYEQYF. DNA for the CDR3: TGCAGTGCTAGTGACGGAGGCTCCTACGAGCAGTACTTC.

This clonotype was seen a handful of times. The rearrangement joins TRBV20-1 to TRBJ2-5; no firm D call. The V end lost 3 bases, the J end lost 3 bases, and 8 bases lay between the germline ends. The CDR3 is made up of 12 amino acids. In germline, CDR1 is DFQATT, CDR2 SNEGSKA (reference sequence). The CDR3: CSASGRKETQYF. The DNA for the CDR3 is TGCAGTGCTAGTGGCAGGAAAGAGACCCAGTACTTC.

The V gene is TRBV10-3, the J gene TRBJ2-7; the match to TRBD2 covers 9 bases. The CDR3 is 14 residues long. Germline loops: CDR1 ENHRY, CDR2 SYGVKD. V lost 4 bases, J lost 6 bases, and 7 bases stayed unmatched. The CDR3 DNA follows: TGTGCCATCAGTGGCCCTAGCGGGAAGGTCGAGCAGTACTTC. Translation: CAISGPSGKVEQYF.

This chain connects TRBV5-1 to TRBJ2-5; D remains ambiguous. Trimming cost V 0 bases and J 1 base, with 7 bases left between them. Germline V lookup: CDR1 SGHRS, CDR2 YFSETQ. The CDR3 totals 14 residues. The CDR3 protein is CASSLDLGQETQYF. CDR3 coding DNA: TGCGCCAGCAGCTTGGACCTGGGCCAAGAGACCCAGTACTTC.

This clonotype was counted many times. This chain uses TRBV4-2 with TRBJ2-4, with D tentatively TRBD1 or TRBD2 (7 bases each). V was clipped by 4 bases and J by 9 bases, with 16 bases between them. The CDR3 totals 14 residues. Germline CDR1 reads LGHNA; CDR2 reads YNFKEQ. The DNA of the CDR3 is TGTGCCAGCAGCCCCCAGGGGGGGGATGGCATTCAGTACTTC. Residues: CASSPQGGDGIQYF.

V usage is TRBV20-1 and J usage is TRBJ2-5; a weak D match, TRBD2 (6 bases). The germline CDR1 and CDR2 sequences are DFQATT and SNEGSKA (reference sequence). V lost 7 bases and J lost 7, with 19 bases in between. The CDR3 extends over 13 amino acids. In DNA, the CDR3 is TGCAGTGGTCGGACTAACGTAGTGTTGACCCAGTACTTC. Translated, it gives CSGRTNVVLTQYF.

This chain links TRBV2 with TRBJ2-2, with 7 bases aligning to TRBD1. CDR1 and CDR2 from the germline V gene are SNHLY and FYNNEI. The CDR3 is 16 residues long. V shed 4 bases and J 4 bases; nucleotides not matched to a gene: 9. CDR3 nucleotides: TGTGCCAGCAGTGCTCGACAGGGACCAAGCACCGGGGAGCTGTTTTTT. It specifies CASSARQGPSTGELFF. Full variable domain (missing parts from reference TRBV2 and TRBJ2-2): EPEVTQTPSHQVTQMGQEVILRCVPISNHLYFYWYRQILGQKVEFLVSFYNNEISEKSEIFDDQFSVERPDGSNFTLKIRSTKLEDSAMYFCASSARQGPSTGELFFGEGSRLTVL.

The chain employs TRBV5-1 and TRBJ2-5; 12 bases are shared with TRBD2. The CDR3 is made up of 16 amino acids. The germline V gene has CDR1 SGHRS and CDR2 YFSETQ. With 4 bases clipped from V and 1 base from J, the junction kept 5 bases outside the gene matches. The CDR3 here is CASSPRTSGAQETQYF. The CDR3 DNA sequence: TGCGCCAGCAGCCCCAGGACTAGCGGGGCCCAAGAGACCCAGTACTTC. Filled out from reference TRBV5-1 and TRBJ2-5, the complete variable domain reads KAGVTQTPRYLIKTRGQQVTLSCSPISGHRSVSWYQQTPGQGLQFLFEYFSETQRNKGNFPGRFSGRQFSNSRSEMNVSTLELGDSALYLCASSPRTSGAQETQYFGPGTRLLVL.

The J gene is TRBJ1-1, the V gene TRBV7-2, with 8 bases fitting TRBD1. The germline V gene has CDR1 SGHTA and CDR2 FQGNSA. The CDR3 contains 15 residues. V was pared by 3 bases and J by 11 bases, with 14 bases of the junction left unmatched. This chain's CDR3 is CASSLGDRYIAEAFF. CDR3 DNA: TGTGCCAGCAGCTTGGGGGACAGGTATATAGCGGAGGCTTTCTTT.

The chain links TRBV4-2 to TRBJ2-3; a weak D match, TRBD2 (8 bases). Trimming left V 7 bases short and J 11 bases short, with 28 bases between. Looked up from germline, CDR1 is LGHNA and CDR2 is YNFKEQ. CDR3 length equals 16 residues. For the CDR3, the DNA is TGTGCCAGCAACGTAAACGGGGGGGCCCAGGGGGAGGGGCAGTATTTT. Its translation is CASNVNGGAQGEGQYF.

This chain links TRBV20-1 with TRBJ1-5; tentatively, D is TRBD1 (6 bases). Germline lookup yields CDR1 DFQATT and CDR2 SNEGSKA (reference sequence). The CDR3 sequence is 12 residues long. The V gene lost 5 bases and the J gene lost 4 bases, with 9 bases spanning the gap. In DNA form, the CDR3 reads TGCAGTGCTGGACAGTGGAATCAGCCCCAGCATTTT. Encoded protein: CSAGQWNQPQHF.

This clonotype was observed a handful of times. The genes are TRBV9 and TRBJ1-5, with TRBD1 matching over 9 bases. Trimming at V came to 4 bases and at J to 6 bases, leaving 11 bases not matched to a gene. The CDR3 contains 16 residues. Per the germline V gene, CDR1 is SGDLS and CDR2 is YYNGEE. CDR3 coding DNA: TGTGCCAGCAGCCCACGGGACAGGGACTTTGGTCAGCCCCAGCATTTT. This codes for CASSPRDRDFGQPQHF.

This chain's CDR3 is CATSPPLRAGRTDTQYF. DNA for the CDR3: TGTGCCACCAGTCCACCCCTTCGGGCAGGGCGCACAGATACGCAGTATTTT. V and J are TRBV24-1 and TRBJ2-3, with a possible D match to TRBD1 (5 bases). There are 17 residues in the CDR3. Germline V CDR1 and CDR2: KGHDR, SFDVKD. Trimming removed 6 bases from V and 1 base from J, with 19 bases in between.

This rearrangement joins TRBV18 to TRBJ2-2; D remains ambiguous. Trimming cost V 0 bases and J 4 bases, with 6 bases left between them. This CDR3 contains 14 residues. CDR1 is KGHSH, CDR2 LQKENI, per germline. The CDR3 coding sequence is TGTGCCAGCTCACCACCCGGGCCCACCGGGGAGCTGTTTTTT. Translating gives CASSPPGPTGELFF.

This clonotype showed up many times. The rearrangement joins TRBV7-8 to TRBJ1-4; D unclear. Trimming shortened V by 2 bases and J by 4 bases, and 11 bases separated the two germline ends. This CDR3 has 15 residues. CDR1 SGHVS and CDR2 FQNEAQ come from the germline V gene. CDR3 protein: CASSLRGYRNEKLFF. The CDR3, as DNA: TGTGCCAGCAGCTTACGGGGATACCGTAATGAAAAACTGTTTTTT.

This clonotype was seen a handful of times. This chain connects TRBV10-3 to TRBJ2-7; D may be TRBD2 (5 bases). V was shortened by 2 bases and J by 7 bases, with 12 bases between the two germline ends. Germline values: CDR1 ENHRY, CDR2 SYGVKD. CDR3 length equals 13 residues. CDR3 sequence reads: CAISEGLSGEQYV. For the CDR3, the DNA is TGTGCCATCAGTGAGGGGCTATCGGGGGAGCAGTACGTC.

The CDR3 sequence is CASSSRTPILPYNEQFF. The DNA for the CDR3 is TGTGCCAGCAGCTCCCGGACACCCATTTTGCCCTACAATGAGCAGTTCTTC. The J gene is TRBJ2-1, the V gene TRBV12-3 or TRBV12-4; perhaps TRBD1 as D (5 bases). V dropped 6 bases and J dropped 2 bases, with 20 bases sitting between them. This CDR3 is 17 amino acids long.

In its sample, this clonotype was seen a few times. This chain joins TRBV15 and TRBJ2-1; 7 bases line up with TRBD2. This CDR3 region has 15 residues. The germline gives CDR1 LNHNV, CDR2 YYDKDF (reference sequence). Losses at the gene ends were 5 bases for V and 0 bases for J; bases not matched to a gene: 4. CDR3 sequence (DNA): TGTGCCACCAGCCGCACTAGCGTCTCCTACAATGAGCAGTTCTTC. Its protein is CATSRTSVSYNEQFF.

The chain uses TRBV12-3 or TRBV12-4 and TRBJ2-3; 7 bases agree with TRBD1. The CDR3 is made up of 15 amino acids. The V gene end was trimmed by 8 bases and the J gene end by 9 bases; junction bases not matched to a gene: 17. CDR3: CASGPTGARAGTQYF. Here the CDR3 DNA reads TGTGCCAGCGGCCCCACAGGGGCGAGGGCCGGCACGCAGTATTTT.

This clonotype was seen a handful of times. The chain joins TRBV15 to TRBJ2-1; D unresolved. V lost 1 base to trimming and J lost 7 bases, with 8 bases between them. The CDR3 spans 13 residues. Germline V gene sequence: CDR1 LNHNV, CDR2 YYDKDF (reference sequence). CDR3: CATSRVQMNEQFF. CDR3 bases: TGTGCCACCAGCAGAGTCCAGATGAATGAGCAGTTCTTC.